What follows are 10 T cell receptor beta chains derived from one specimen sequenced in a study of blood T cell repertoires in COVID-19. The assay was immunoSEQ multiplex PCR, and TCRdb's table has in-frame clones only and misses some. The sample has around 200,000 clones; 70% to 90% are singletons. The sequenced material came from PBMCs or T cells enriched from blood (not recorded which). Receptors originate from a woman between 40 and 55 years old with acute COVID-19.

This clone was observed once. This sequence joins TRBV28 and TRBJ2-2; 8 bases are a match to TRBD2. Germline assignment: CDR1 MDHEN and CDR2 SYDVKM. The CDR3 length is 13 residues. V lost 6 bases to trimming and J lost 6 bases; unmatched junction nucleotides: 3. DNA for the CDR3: TGTGCCAGCAGATCCGGGAGGGCCGGGGAGCTGTTTTTT. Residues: CASRSGRAGELFF.

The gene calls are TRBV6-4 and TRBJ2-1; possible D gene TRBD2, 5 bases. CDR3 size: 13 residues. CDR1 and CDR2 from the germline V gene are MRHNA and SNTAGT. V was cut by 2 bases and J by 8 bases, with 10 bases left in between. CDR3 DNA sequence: TGTGCCAGCAGTGACACCCTCGGGGATGAGCAGTTCTTC. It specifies CASSDTLGDEQFF.

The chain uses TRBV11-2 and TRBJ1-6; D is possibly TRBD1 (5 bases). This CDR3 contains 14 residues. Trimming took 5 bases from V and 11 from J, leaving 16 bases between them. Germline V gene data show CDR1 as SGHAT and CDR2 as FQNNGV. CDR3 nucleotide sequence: TGTGCCAGCAGCACCCGGGGGGGAATGGCACCCCTCCACTTT. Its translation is CASSTRGGMAPLHF.

The CDR3 sequence: CASSFRGGVNTEAFF. The CDR3, as DNA: TGTGCCAGCAGCTTTAGGGGGGGGGTGAACACTGAAGCTTTCTTT. The gene calls are TRBV11-2 and TRBJ1-1; TRBD1 is a possible D gene (6 bases). The CDR3 contains 15 residues. V was cut by 3 bases and J by 0 bases, with 11 bases left in between. Germline lookup yields CDR1 SGHAT and CDR2 FQNNGV.

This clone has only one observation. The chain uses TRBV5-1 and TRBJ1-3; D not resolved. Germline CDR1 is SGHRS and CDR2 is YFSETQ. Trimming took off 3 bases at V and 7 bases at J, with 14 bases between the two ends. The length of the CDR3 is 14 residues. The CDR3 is CASSSGPGGNTIYF. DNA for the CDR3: TGCGCCAGCAGCTCCGGACCAGGCGGGAACACCATATATTTT.

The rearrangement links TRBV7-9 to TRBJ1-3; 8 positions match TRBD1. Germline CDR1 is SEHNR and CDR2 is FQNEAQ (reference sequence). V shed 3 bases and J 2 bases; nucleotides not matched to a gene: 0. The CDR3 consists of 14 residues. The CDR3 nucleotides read TGTGCCAGCAGCTTGGACAGGGCTGGAAACACCATATATTTT. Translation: CASSLDRAGNTIYF.

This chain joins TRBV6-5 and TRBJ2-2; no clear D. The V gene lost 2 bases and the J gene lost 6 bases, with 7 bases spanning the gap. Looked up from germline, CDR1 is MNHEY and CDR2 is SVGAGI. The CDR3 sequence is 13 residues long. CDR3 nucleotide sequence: TGTGCCAGCAGTTACGTCCAGGCCGGGGAGCTGTTTTTT. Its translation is CASSYVQAGELFF.

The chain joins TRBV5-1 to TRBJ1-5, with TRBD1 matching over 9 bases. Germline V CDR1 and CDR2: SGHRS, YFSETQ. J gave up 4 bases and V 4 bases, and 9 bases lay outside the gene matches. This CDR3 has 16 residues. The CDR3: CASSNNRGRRNQPQHF. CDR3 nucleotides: TGCGCCAGCAGCAACAACAGGGGGCGCAGAAATCAGCCCCAGCATTTT. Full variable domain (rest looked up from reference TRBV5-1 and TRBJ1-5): KAGVTQTPRYLIKTRGQQVTLSCSPISGHRSVSWYQQTPGQGLQFLFEYFSETQRNKGNFPGRFSGRQFSNSRSEMNVSTLELGDSALYLCASSNNRGRRNQPQHFGDGTRLSIL.

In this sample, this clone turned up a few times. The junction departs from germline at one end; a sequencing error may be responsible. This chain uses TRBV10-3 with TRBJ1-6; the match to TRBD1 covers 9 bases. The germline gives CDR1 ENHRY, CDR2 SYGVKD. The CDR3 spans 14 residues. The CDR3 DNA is TGTGCCATCAGTGTGGACAGGGGTAATGCACCCCTCCACTTT. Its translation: CAISVDRGNAPLHF.

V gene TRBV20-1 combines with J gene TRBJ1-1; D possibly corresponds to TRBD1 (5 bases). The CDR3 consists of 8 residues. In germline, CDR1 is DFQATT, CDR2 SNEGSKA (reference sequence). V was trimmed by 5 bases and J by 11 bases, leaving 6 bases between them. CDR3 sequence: CSAGGAFF. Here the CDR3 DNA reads TGCAGTGCTGGGGGGGCTTTCTTT.